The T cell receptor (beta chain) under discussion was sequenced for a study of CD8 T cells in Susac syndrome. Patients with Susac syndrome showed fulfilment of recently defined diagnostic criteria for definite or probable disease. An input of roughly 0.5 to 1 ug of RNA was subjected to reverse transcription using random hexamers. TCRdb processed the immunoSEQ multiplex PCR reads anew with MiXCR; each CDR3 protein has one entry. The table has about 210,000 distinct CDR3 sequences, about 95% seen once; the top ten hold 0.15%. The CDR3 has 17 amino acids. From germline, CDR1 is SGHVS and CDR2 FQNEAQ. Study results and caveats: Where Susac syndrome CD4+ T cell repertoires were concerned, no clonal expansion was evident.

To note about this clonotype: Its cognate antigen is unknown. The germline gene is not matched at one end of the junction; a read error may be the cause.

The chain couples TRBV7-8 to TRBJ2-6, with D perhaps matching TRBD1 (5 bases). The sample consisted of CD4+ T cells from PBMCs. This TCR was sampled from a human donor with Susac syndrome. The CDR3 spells CASSPTKGEAGANVLTF. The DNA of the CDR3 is TGTGCCAGCAGCCCGACGAAGGGTGAGGCTGGGGCCAACGTCCTGACCTTC.